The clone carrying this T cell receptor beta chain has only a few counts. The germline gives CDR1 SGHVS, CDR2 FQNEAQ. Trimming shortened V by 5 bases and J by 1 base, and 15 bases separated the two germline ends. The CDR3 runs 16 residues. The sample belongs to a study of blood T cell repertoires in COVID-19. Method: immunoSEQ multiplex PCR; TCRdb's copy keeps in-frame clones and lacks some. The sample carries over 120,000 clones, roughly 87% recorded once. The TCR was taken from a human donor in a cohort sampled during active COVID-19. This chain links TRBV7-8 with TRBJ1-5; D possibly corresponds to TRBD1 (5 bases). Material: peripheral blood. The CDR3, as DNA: TGTGCCAGCAGCGCCCAAAGGGGTTTGAGCAATCAGCCCCAGCATTTT. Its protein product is CASSAQRGLSNQPQHF.